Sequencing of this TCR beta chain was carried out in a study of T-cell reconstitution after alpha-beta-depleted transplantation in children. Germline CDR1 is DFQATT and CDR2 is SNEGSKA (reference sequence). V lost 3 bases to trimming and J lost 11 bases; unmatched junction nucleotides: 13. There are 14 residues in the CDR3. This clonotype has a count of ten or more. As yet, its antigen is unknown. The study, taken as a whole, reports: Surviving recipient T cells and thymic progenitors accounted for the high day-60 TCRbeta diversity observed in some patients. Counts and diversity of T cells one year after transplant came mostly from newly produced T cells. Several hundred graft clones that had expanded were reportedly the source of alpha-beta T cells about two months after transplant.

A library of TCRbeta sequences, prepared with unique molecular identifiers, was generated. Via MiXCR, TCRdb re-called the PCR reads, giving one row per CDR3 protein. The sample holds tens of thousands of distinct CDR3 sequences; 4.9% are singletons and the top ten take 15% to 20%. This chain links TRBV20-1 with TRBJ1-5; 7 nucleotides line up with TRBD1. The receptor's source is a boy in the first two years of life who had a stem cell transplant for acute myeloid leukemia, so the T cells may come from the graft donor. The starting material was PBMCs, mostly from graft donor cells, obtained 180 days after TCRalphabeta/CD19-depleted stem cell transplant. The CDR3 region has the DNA TGCAGTGCTAGTAGGGGGACAGTGACCTCCGCCCAGCATTTT. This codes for CSASRGTVTSAQHF.